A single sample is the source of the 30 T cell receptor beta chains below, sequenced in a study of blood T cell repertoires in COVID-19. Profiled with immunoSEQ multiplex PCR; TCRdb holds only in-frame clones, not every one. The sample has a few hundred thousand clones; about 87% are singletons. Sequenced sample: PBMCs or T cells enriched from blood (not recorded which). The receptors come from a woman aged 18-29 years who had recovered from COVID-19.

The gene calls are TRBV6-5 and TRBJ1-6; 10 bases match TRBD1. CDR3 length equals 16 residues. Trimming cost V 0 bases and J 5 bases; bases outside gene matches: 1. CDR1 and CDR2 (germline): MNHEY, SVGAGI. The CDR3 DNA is TGTGCCAGCAGTTACTCGGGACAGGGGAATAATTCACCCCTCCACTTT. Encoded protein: CASSYSGQGNNSPLHF.

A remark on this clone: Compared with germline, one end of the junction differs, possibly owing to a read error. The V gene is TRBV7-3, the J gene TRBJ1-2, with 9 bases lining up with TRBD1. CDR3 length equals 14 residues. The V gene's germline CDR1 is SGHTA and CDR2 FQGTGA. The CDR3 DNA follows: TGTGCCAGCAGCATAACAGGGGGCGACTATGGCTACACCTTC. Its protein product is CASSITGGDYGYTF. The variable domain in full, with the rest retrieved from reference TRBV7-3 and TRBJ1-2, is GAGVSQTPSNKVTEKGKYVELRCDPISGHTALYWYRQSLGQGPEFLIYFQGTGAADDSGLPNDRFFAVRPEGSVSTLKIQRTERGDSAVYLCASSITGGDYGYTFGSGTRLTVV.

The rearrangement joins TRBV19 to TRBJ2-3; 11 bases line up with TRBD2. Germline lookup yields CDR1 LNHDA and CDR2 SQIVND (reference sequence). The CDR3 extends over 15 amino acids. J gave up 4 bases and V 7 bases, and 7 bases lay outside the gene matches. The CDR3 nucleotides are TGTGCCAGTAAGGTAGCGGGGGGGAAACCAGATACGCAGTATTTT. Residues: CASKVAGGKPDTQYF.

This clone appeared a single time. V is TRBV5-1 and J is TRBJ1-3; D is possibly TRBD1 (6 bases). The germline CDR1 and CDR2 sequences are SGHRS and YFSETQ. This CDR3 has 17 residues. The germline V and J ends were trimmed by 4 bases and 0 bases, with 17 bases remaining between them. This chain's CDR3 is CASSQQGGGASGNTIYF. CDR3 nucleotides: TGCGCCAGCAGCCAACAGGGCGGGGGAGCCTCTGGAAACACCATATATTTT.

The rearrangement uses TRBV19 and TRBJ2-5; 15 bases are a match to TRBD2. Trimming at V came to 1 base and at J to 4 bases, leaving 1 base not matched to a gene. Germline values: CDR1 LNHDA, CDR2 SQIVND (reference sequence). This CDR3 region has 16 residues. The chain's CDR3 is CASSIGTSGRGETQYF. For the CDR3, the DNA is TGTGCCAGTAGTATAGGGACTAGCGGGAGGGGAGAGACCCAGTACTTC. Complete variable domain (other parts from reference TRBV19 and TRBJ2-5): DGGITQSPKYLFRKEGQNVTLSCEQNLNHDAMYWYRQDPGQGLRLIYYSQIVNDFQKGDIAEGYSVSREKKESFPLTVTSAQKNPTAFYLCASSIGTSGRGETQYFGPGTRLLVL.

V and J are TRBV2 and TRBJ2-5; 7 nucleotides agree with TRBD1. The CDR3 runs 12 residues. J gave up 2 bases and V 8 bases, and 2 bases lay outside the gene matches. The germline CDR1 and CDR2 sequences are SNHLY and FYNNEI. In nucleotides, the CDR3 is TGTGCCAGCCGGGACAGACAAGAGACCCAGTACTTC. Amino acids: CASRDRQETQYF. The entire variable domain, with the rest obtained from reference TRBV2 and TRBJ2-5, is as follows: EPEVTQTPSHQVTQMGQEVILRCVPISNHLYFYWYRQILGQKVEFLVSFYNNEISEKSEIFDDQFSVERPDGSNFTLKIRSTKLEDSAMYFCASRDRQETQYFGPGTRLLVL.

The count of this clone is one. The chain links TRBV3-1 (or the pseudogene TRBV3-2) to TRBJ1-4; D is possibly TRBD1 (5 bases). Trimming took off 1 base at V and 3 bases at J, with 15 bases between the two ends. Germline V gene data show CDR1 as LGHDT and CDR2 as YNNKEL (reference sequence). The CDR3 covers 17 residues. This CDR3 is CASSQAPSTVPNEKLFF. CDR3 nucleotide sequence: TGTGCCAGCAGCCAAGCCCCCTCGACAGTCCCTAATGAAAAACTGTTTTTT.

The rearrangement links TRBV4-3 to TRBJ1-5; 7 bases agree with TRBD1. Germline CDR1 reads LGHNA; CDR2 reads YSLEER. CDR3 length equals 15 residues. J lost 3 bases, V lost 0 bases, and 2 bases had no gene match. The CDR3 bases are TGCGCCAGCAGCCAAGAGGGACAGCCCAATCAGCCCCAGCATTTT. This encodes CASSQEGQPNQPQHF.

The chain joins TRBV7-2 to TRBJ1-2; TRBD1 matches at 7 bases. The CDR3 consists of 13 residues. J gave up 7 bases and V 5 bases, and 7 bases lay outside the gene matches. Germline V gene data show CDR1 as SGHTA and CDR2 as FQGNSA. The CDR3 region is CASSPNRGFGYTF. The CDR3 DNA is TGTGCCAGCAGCCCCAACAGGGGATTTGGCTACACCTTC.

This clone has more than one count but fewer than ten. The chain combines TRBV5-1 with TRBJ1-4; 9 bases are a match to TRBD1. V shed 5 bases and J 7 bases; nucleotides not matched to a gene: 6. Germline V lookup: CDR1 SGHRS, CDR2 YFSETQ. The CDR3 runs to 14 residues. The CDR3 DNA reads TGCGCCAGCAGACCGGACAGGGGTGGTGAAAAACTGTTTTTT. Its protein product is CASRPDRGGEKLFF.

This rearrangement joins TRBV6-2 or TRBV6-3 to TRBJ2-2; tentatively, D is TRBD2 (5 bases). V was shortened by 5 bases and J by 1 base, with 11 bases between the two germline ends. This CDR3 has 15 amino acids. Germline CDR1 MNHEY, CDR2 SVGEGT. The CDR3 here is CASSDRRGNTGELFF. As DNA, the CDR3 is TGTGCCAGCAGTGATCGACGGGGGAACACCGGGGAGCTGTTTTTT.

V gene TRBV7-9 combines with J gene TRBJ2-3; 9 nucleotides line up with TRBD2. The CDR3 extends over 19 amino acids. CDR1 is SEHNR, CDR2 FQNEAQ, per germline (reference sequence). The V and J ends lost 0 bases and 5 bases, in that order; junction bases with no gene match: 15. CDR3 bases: TGTGCCAGCAGCTTAGCCACAGGTTTAGCGGGAGCCGGGGAAGATACGCAGTATTTT. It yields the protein CASSLATGLAGAGEDTQYF.

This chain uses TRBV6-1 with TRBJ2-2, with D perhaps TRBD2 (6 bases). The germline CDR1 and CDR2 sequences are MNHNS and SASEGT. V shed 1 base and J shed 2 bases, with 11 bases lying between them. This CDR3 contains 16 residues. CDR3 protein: CASSEGLAHNTGELFF. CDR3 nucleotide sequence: TGTGCCAGCAGTGAAGGGCTAGCGCACAACACCGGGGAGCTGTTTTTT.

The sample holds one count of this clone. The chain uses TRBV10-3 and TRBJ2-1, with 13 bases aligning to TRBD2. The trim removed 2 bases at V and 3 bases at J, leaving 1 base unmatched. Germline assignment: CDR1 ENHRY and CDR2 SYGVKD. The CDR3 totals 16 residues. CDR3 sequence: CAISEGTSGDYNEQFF. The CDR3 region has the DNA TGTGCCATCAGTGAGGGGACTAGCGGGGACTACAATGAGCAGTTCTTC.

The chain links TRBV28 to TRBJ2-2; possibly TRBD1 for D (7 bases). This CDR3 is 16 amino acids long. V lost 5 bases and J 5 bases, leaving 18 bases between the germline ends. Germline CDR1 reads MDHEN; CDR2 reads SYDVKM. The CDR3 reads CASSTQGQAGTGELFF. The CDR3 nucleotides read TGTGCCAGCAGTACTCAAGGACAGGCGGGGACCGGGGAGCTGTTTTTT. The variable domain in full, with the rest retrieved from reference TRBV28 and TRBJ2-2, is DVKVTQSSRYLVKRTGEKVFLECVQDMDHENMFWYRQDPGLGLRLIYFSYDVKMKEKGDIPEGYSVSREKKERFSLILESASTNQTSMYLCASSTQGQAGTGELFFGEGSRLTVL.

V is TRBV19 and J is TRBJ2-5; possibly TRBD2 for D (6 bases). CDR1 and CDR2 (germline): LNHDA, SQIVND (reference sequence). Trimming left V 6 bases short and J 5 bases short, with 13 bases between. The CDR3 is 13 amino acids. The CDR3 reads CASSAGRLETQYF. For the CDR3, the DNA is TGTGCCAGTAGCGCAGGGAGGTTGGAGACCCAGTACTTC.

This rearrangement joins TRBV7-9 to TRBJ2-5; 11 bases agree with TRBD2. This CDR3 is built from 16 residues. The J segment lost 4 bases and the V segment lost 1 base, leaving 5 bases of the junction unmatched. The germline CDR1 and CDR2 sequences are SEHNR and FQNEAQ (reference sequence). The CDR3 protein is CASSLVTSGGSETQYF. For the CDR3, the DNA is TGTGCCAGCAGCTTAGTAACTAGCGGGGGATCAGAGACCCAGTACTTC.

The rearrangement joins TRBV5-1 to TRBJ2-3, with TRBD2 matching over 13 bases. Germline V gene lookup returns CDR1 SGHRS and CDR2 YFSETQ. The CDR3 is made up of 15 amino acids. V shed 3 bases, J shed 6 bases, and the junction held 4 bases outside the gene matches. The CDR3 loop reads CASSSGLAGADTQYF. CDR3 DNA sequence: TGCGCCAGCAGCTCTGGACTAGCGGGGGCGGATACGCAGTATTTT. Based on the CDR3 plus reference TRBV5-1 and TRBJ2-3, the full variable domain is KAGVTQTPRYLIKTRGQQVTLSCSPISGHRSVSWYQQTPGQGLQFLFEYFSETQRNKGNFPGRFSGRQFSNSRSEMNVSTLELGDSALYLCASSSGLAGADTQYFGPGTRLTVL.

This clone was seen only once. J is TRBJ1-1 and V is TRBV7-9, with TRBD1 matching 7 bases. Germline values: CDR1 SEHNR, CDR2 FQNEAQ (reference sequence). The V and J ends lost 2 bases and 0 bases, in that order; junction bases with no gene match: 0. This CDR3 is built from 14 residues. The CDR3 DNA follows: TGTGCCAGCAGCTTACAGGGGGTGAACACTGAAGCTTTCTTT. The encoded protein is CASSLQGVNTEAFF. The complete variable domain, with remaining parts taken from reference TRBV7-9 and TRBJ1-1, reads DTGVSQNPRHKITKRGQNVTFRCDPISEHNRLYWYRQTLGQGPEFLTYFQNEAQLEKSRLLSDRFSAERPKGSFSTLEIQRTEQGDSAMYLCASSLQGVNTEAFFGQGTRLTVV.

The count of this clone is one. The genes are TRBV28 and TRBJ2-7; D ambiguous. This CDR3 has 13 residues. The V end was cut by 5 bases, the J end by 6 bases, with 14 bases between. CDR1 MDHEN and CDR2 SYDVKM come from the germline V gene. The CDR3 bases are TGTGCCAGCAGTCGACCCGACACTGGCGAGCAGTACTTC. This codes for CASSRPDTGEQYF.

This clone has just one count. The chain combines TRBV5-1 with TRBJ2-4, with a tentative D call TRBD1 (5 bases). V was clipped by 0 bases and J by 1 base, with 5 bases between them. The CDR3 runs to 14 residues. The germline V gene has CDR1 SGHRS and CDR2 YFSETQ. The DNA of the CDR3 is TGCGCCAGCAGCTTGGACAGGGCCAAAAACATTCAGTACTTC. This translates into CASSLDRAKNIQYF.

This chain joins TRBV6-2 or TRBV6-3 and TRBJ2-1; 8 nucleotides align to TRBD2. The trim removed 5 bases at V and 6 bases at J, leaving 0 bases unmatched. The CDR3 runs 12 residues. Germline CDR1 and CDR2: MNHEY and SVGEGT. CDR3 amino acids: CASSLAGNEQFF. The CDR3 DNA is TGTGCCAGCAGTCTAGCGGGCAATGAGCAGTTCTTC.

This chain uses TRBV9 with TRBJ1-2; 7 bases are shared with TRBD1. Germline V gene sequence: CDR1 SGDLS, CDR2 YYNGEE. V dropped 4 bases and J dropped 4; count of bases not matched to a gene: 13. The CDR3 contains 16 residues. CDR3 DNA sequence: TGTGCCAGCAGCCCGGTCACCGGGACAGATCTCTATGGCTACACCTTC. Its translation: CASSPVTGTDLYGYTF.

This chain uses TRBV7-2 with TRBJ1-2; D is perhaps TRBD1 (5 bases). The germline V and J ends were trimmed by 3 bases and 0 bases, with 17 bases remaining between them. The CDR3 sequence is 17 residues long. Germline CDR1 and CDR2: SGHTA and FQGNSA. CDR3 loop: CASSFNLVHRSNYGYTF. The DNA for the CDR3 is TGTGCCAGCAGCTTTAATCTCGTCCACAGGTCTAACTATGGCTACACCTTC.

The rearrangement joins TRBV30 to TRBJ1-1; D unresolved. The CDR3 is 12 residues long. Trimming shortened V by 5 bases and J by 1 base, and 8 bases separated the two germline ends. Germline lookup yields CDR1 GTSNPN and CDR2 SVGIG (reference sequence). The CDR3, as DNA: TGTGCCTGGGGGTCGGGGAACACTGAAGCTTTCTTT. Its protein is CAWGSGNTEAFF.

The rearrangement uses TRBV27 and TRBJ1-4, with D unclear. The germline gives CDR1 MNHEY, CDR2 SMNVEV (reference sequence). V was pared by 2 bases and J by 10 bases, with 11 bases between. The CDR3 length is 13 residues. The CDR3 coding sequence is TGTGCCAGCAGTTTACAGAATGGCGGAAAACTGTTTTTT. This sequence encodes CASSLQNGGKLFF.

CDR3 nucleotides: TGTGCCAGCAGTGGACGATCGGGACAGGGAGAGACCCAGTACTTC. This translates into CASSGRSGQGETQYF. The rearrangement links TRBV28 to TRBJ2-5; 9 nucleotides match TRBD1. The length of the CDR3 is 15 residues. Germline V lookup: CDR1 MDHEN, CDR2 SYDVKM. The junction had 8 bases not matched to a gene; V was cut back by 5 bases and J by 4 bases.

Here the CDR3 reads CASSLGGSYGYTF. In DNA, the CDR3 is TGTGCCAGCAGCTTAGGAGGGTCGTATGGCTACACCTTC. The rearrangement links TRBV5-4 to TRBJ1-2; D gene unclear. Trimming stripped 2 bases from V and 5 bases from J, with 10 bases between. The CDR3 length is 13 residues. CDR1 is SGHNT, CDR2 YYREEE, per germline (reference sequence).

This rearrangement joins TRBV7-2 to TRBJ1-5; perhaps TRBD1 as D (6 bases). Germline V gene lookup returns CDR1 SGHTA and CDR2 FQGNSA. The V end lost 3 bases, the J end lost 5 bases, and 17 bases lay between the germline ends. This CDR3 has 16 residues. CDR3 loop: CASSLAQTGLHQPQHF. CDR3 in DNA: TGTGCCAGCAGCTTGGCACAGACAGGTCTTCATCAGCCCCAGCATTTT.

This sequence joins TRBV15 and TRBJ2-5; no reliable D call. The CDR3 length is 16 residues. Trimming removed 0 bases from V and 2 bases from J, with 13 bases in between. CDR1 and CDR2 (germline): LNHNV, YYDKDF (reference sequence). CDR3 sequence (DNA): TGTGCCACCAGCAGAGATTTAGACGGAGAACAAGAGACCCAGTACTTC. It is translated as CATSRDLDGEQETQYF.